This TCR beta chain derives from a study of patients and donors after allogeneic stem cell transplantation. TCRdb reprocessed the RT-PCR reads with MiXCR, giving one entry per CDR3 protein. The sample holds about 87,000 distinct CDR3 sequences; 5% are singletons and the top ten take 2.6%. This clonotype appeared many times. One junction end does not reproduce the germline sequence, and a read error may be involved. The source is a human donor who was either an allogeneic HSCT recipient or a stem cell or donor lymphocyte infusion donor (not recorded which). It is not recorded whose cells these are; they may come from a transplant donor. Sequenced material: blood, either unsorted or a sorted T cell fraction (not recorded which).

The CDR3: CASRGDRWGNSPPHF. The CDR3 nucleotides read TGTGCCAGCAGAGGGGACAGGTGGGGGAATTCACCCCCCCACTTT. This chain joins TRBV2 and TRBJ1-6, with 8 nucleotides matching TRBD1. Per germline, CDR1 SNHLY and CDR2 FYNNEI. This CDR3 comprises 15 residues.